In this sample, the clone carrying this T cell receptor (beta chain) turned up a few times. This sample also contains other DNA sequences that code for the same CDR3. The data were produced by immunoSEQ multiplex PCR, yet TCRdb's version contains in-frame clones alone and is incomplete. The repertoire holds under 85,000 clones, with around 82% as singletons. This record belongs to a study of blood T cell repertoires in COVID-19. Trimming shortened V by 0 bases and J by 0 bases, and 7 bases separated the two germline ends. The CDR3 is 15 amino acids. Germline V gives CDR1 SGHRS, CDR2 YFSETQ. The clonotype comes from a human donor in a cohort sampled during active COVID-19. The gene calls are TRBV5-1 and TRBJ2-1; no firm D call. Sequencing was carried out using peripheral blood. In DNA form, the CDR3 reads TGCGCCAGCAGCTTGGCCCGCGGCTCCTACAATGAGCAGTTCTTC. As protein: CASSLARGSYNEQFF.